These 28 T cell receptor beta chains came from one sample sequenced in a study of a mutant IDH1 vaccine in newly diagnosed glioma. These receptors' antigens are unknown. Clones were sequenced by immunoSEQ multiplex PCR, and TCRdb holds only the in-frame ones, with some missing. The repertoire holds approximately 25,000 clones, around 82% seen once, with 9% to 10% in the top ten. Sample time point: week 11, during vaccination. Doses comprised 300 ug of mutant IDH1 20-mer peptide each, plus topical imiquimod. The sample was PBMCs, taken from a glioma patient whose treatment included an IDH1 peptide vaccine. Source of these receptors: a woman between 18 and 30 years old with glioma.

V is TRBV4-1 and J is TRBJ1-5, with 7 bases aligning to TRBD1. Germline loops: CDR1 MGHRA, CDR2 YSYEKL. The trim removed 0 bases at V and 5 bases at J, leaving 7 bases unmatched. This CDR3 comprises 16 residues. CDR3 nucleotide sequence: TGCGCCAGCAGCCAAGAGTCAGGGGGAAGGTATCAGCCCCAGCATTTT. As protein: CASSQESGGRYQPQHF.

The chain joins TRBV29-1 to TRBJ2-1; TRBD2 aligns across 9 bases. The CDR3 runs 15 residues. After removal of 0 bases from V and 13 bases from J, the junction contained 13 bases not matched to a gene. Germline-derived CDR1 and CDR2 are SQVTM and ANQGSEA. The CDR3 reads CSVEDLPAGGVRQFF. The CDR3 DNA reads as TGCAGCGTTGAAGATCTGCCAGCGGGAGGCGTAAGACAGTTCTTC.

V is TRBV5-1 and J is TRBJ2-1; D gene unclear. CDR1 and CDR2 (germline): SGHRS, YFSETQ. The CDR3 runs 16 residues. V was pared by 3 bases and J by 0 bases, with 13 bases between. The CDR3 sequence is CASSYSSVSSYNEQFF. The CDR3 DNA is TGCGCCAGCAGCTACAGTTCTGTTAGCTCCTACAATGAGCAGTTCTTC.

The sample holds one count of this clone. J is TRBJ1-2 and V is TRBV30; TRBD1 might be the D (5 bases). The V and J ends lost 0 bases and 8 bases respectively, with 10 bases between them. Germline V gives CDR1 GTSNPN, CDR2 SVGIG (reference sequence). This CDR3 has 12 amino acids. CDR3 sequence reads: CAWSVSGPGYTF. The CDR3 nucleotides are TGTGCCTGGAGTGTATCAGGGCCCGGCTACACCTTC.

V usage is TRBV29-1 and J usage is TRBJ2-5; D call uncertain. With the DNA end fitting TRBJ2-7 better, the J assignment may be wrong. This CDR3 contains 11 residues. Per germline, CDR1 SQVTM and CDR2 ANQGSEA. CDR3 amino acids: CSVGRDYEQYF. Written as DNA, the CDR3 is TGCAGCGTTGGACGCGACTACGAGCAGTACTTC.

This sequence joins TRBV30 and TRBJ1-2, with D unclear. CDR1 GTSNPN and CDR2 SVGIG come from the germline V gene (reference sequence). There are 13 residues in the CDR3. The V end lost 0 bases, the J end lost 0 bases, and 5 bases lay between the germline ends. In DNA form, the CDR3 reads TGTGCCTGGAGTGTCGGGTCTAACTATGGCTACACCTTC. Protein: CAWSVGSNYGYTF. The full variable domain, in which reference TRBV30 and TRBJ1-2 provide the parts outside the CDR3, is SQTIHQWPATLVQPVGSPLSLECTVEGTSNPNLYWYRQAAGRGLQLLFYSVGIGQISSEVPQNLSASRPQDRQFILSSKKLLLSDSGFYLCAWSVGSNYGYTFGSGTRLTVV.

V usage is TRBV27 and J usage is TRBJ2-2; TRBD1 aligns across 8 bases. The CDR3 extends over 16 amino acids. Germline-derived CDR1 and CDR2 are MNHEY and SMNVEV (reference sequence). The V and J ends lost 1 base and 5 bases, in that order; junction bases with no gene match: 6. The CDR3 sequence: CASSLLDRVGTGELFF. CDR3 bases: TGTGCCAGCAGTTTATTGGACAGGGTCGGTACCGGGGAGCTGTTTTTT.

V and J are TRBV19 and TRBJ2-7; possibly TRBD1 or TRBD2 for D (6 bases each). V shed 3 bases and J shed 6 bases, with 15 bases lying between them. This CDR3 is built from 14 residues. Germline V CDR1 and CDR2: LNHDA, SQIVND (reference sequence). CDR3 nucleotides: TGTGCCAGTAGTATCGGGGGCAAGACGTCCGAGCAGTACTTC. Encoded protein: CASSIGGKTSEQYF.

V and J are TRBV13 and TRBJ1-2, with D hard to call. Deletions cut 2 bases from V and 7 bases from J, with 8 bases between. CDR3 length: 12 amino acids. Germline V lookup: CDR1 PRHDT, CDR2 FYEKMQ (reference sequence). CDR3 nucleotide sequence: TGTGCCAGCAGCTTACGGCCGGGTGGCTACACCTTC. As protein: CASSLRPGGYTF.

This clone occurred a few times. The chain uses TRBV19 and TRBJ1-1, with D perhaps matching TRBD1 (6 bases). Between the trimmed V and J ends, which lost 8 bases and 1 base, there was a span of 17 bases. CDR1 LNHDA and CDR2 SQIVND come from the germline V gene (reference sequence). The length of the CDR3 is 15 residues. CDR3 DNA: TGTGCCAGTGTCCTGGGGGCCGGGAGGAACACTGAAGCTTTCTTT. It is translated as CASVLGAGRNTEAFF.

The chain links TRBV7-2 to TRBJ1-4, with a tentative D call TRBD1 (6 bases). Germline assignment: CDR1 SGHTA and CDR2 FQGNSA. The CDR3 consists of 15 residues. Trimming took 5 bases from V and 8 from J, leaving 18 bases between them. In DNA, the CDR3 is TGTGCCAGCAGCCTCGCTACAGGGTTGGGGGAAAAACTGTTTTTT. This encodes CASSLATGLGEKLFF. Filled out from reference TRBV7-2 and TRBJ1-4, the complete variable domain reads GAGVSQSPSNKVTEKGKDVELRCDPISGHTALYWYRQSLGQGLEFLIYFQGNSAPDKSGLPSDRFSAERTGGSVSTLTIQRTQQEDSAVYLCASSLATGLGEKLFFGSGTQLSVL.

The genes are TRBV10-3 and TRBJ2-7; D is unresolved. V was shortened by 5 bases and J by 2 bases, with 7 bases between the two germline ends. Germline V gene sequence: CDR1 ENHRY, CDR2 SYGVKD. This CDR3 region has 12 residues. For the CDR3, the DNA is TGTGCCATCAGTCACAGTGCCTACGAGCAGTACTTC. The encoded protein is CAISHSAYEQYF.

Here the CDR3 DNA reads TGCGCCAGCAGCTTGACCCCGGACAGTAATCAGTACTTC. Encoded protein: CASSLTPDSNQYF. The chain carries TRBV5-1 and TRBJ2-7; tentatively, D is TRBD1 (6 bases). The CDR3 sequence is 13 residues long. The germline V gene encodes CDR1 SGHRS and CDR2 YFSETQ. The V end lost 1 base, the J end lost 10 bases, and 15 bases lay between the germline ends.

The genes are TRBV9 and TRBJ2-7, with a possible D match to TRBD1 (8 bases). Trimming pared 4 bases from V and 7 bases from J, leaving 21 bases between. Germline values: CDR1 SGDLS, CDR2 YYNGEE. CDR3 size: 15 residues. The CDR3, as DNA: TGTGCCAGCAGCTTTTCAGGACAGGGAGCGGGAGAGCAGTACTTC. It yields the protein CASSFSGQGAGEQYF.

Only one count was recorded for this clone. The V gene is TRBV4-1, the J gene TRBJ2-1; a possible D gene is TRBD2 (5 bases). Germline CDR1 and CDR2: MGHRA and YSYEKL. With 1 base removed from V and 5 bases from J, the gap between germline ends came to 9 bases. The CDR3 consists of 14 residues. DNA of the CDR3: TGCGCCAGCAGCCAAGCCGGGATAGACAATGAGCAGTTCTTC. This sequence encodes CASSQAGIDNEQFF.

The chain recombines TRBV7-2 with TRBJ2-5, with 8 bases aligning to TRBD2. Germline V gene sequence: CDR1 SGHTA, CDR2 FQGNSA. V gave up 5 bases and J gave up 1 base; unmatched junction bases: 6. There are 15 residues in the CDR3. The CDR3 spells CASSPLAGTQETQYF. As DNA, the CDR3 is TGTGCCAGCAGCCCCTTAGCGGGGACCCAAGAGACCCAGTACTTC.

The CDR3 DNA reads TGTGCCAGCAACGAAGCGGGAGGGCCATACAATGAGCAGTTCTTC. Protein product: CASNEAGGPYNEQFF. This chain connects TRBV2 to TRBJ2-1; 10 positions agree with TRBD2. The V gene end was trimmed by 7 bases and the J gene end by 4 bases; junction bases not matched to a gene: 7. The CDR3 runs 15 residues. Germline values: CDR1 SNHLY, CDR2 FYNNEI.

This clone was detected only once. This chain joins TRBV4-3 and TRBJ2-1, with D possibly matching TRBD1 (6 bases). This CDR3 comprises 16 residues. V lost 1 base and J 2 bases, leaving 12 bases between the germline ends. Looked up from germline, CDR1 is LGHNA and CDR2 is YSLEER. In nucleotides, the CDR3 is TGCGCCAGCAGCCAAGGGGACAATGCCCCCTACAATGAGCAGTTCTTC. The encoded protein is CASSQGDNAPYNEQFF.

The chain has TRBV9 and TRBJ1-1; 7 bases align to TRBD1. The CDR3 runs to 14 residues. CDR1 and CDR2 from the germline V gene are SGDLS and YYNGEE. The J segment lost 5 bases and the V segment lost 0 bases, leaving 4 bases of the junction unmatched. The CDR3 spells CASSVAQGGTEAFF. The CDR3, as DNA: TGTGCCAGCAGCGTAGCTCAGGGGGGGACTGAAGCTTTCTTT. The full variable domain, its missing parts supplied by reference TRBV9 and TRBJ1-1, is DSGVTQTPKHLITATGQRVTLRCSPRSGDLSVYWYQQSLDQGLQFLIQYYNGEERAKGNILERFSAQQFPDLHSELNLSSLELGDSALYFCASSVAQGGTEAFFGQGTRLTVV.

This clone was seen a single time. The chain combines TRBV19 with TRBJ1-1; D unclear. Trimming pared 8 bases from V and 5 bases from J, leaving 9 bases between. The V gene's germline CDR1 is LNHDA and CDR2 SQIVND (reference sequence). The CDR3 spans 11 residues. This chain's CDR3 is CASYEGTEAFF. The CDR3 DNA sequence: TGTGCCAGTTATGAAGGGACTGAAGCTTTCTTT.

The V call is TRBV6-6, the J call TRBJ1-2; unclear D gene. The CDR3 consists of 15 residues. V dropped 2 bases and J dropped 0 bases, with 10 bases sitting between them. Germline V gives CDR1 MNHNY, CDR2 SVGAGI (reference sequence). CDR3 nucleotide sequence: TGTGCCAGCAGTTACGAGGACCCTCCTAACTATGGCTACACCTTC. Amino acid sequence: CASSYEDPPNYGYTF.

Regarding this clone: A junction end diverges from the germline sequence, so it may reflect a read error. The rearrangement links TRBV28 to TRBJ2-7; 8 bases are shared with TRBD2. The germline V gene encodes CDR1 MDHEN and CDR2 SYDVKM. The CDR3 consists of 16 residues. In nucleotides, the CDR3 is TGTGCCAGCAGTTTATCGGGCGGACAAGGCCCGACCGGGGGGGGATTC. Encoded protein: CASSLSGGQGPTGGGF.

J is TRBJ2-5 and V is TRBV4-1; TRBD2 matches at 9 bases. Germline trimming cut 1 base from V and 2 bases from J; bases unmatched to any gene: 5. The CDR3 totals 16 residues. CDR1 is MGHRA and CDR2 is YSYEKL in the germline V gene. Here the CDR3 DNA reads TGCGCCAGCAGCCAAGGAAGTAGCGGGAGACAAGAGACCCAGTACTTC. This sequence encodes CASSQGSSGRQETQYF.

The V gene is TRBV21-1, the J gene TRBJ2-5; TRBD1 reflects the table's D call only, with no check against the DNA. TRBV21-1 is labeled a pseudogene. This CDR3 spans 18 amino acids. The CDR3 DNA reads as TGTGCCAGCAGCAAAGGCCGCCACAGGGCGCCCCTCCAAGAGACCCAGTACTTC. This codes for CASSKGRHRAPLQETQYF.

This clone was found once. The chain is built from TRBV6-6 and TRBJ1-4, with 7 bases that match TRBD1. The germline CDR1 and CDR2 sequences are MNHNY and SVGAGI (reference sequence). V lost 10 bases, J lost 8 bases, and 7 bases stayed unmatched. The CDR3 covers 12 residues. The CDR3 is CATDDRDEKLFF. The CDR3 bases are TGTGCCACCGATGACAGGGACGAAAAACTGTTTTTT.

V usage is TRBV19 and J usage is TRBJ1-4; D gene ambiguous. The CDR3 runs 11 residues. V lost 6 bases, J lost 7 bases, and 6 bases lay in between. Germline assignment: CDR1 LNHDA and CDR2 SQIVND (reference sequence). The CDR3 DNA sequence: TGTGCCAGTAGAAGCGGTGAAAAACTGTTTTTT. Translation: CASRSGEKLFF.

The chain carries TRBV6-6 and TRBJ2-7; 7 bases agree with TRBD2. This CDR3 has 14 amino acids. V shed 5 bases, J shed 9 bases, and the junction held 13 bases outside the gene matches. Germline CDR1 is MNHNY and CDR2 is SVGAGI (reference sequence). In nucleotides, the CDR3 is TGTGCCAGCAGTATCGACGTTTTAGCGGGCTCGCAGTACTTC. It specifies CASSIDVLAGSQYF.

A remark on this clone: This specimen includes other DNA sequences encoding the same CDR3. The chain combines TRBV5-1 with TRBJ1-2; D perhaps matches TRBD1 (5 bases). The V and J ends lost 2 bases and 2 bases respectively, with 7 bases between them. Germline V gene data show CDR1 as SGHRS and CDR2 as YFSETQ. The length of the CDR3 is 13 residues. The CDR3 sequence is CASSFRDNYGYTF. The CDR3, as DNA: TGCGCCAGCAGCTTCAGGGACAACTATGGCTACACCTTC. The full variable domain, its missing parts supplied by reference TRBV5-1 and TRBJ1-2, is KAGVTQTPRYLIKTRGQQVTLSCSPISGHRSVSWYQQTPGQGLQFLFEYFSETQRNKGNFPGRFSGRQFSNSRSEMNVSTLELGDSALYLCASSFRDNYGYTFGSGTRLTVV.